A single sample gave rise to the 27 T cell receptor beta chains below, sequenced in a study of OX40 agonist ivuxolimab in advanced cancers. Receptor libraries were prepared by the immunoSEQ multiplex PCR assay. Not all clones reach the TCRdb copy of this immuneACCESS table, which keeps in-frame sequences only. Checked studies attribute under half of the gap to unresolved V genes and leave the rest unexplained. The sample includes tens of thousands of clones, with around 77% observed a single time. 16% of the sample belongs to the ten largest clones. The source material was CD4+ or CD8+ T cells sorted from blood, sampled in a trial of the OX40 agonist ivuxolimab. These receptors originate from an adult with an advanced solid tumor such as melanoma, head and neck, liver or kidney cancer.

This clone was recorded a few times. The rearrangement uses TRBV7-9 and TRBJ1-4; D remains unclear. The CDR3 covers 15 residues. CDR1 and CDR2 from the germline V gene are SEHNR and FQNEAQ (reference sequence). The V and J ends lost 5 bases and 0 bases respectively, with 10 bases between them. The CDR3 bases are TGTGCCAGCAGCCCACACACAGCAACTAATGAAAAACTGTTTTTT. Amino acid sequence: CASSPHTATNEKLFF.

The table lists this clone with a count of one. The J gene is TRBJ1-1, the V gene TRBV6-6; D is perhaps TRBD1 (5 bases). The ends were cut back, 6 bases at V and 5 bases at J, with 7 bases in the middle. CDR3 length equals 11 residues. Germline CDR1 is MNHNY and CDR2 is SVGAGI (reference sequence). The CDR3 protein is CASSRQTEAFF. The CDR3 DNA sequence: TGTGCCAGCAGCCGACAGACTGAAGCTTTCTTT.

V and J are TRBV19 and TRBJ1-5, with 8 bases fitting TRBD1. Germline loops: CDR1 LNHDA, CDR2 SQIVND (reference sequence). The CDR3 runs 13 residues. V lost 7 bases, J lost 7 bases, and 6 bases stayed unmatched. Written as DNA, the CDR3 is TGTGCCAGTAATGACAGGGGAAAACAGCCCCAGCATTTT. The encoded protein is CASNDRGKQPQHF.

Only one count was recorded for this clone. This chain uses TRBV6-5 with TRBJ2-5; maybe TRBD2 (5 bases). The germline V and J ends were trimmed by 3 bases and 5 bases, with 13 bases remaining between them. In germline, CDR1 is MNHEY, CDR2 SVGAGI. This CDR3 comprises 14 residues. The CDR3 here is CASSYETPGETQYF. The DNA for the CDR3 is TGTGCCAGCAGTTATGAGACCCCGGGGGAGACCCAGTACTTC.

J is TRBJ1-6 and V is TRBV19; 7 positions match TRBD1. Trimming at V came to 9 bases and at J to 7 bases, leaving 9 bases not matched to a gene. This CDR3 region has 14 residues. Germline loops: CDR1 LNHDA, CDR2 SQIVND (reference sequence). The CDR3 DNA reads as TGTGCCAGCGGCAGACAGGGAGGGAATTCACCCCTCCACTTT. This gives the protein CASGRQGGNSPLHF.

V usage is TRBV11-2 and J usage is TRBJ1-1; 8 bases are shared with TRBD1. The CDR3 contains 17 residues. J was trimmed by 4 bases and V by 5 bases; bases with no gene match: 15. The germline V gene has CDR1 SGHAT and CDR2 FQNNGV. The CDR3 DNA reads TGTGCCAGCAGCCCCCCCGCGACAGGGGATCGGATCACTGAAGCTTTCTTT. Translating it yields CASSPPATGDRITEAFF.

The chain links TRBV5-4 to TRBJ1-5; TRBD1 is a possible D gene (6 bases). Trimming took 0 bases from V and 7 from J, leaving 20 bases between them. CDR1 and CDR2 from the germline V gene are SGHNT and YYREEE (reference sequence). This CDR3 contains 17 residues. CDR3 region: CASSLGEQGKSEQPQHF. In DNA, the CDR3 is TGTGCCAGCAGCTTGGGGGAACAGGGAAAGAGCGAGCAGCCCCAGCATTTT.

This chain uses TRBV9 with TRBJ1-3; D is ambiguous. This CDR3 comprises 15 residues. The germline V gene has CDR1 SGDLS and CDR2 YYNGEE. The germline V and J ends were trimmed by 4 bases and 2 bases, with 13 bases remaining between them. The CDR3 protein is CASSQGWPAGNTIYF. Written as DNA, the CDR3 is TGTGCCAGCAGCCAAGGGTGGCCGGCTGGAAACACCATATATTTT.

This clone has just a few counts. In DNA, the CDR3 is TGTGCCAGCAGCCTACCTCGGACGGGTTATAATTCACCCCTCCACTTT. Protein: CASSLPRTGYNSPLHF. The chain uses TRBV5-5 and TRBJ1-6; D ambiguous. V lost 4 bases and J lost 4, with 15 bases in between. This CDR3 region has 16 residues. Germline V lookup: CDR1 SGHKS, CDR2 YYEKEE (reference sequence).

The chain carries TRBV11-2 and TRBJ2-1; no clear D gene. The CDR3 contains 12 residues. CDR1 and CDR2 from the germline V gene are SGHAT and FQNNGV. Trimming left V 5 bases short and J 13 bases short, with 15 bases between. The CDR3 reads CASSEGVVGQFF. As DNA, the CDR3 is TGTGCCAGCAGCGAAGGAGTCGTTGGCCAGTTCTTC.

The V gene is TRBV4-1, the J gene TRBJ2-5, with D perhaps matching TRBD1 or TRBD2 (6 bases each). The CDR3 covers 15 residues. Per germline, CDR1 MGHRA and CDR2 YSYEKL. V lost 1 base, J lost 4 bases, and 13 bases lay in between. Here the CDR3 reads CASSQVEGGAETQYF. In nucleotides, the CDR3 is TGCGCCAGCAGCCAAGTCGAGGGGGGCGCAGAGACCCAGTACTTC.

This chain connects TRBV19 to TRBJ1-1; possibly TRBD1 for D (5 bases). Per germline, CDR1 LNHDA and CDR2 SQIVND (reference sequence). The CDR3 is 15 residues long. V was cut by 5 bases and J by 7 bases, with 20 bases left in between. The CDR3 nucleotides read TGTGCCAGTAGTGTATGGATGGATATGACAGTTGAAGCTTTCTTT. Translated: CASSVWMDMTVEAFF.

This rearrangement joins TRBV28 to TRBJ2-7; 14 bases map to TRBD2. The germline CDR1 and CDR2 sequences are MDHEN and SYDVKM. The length of the CDR3 is 17 residues. With 3 bases clipped from V and 6 bases from J, the junction kept 10 bases outside the gene matches. Here the CDR3 reads CASSFPGLAGAEGEQYF. The CDR3 DNA is TGTGCCAGCAGTTTCCCGGGACTAGCGGGGGCTGAGGGCGAGCAGTACTTC.

V usage is TRBV11-2 and J usage is TRBJ2-2; a weak D match, TRBD1 (5 bases). Trimming cost V 5 bases and J 2 bases, with 15 bases left between them. CDR3 length equals 16 residues. Germline V gene lookup returns CDR1 SGHAT and CDR2 FQNNGV. The CDR3 DNA reads as TGTGCCAGCAGCCCAGGTCCAGGGCCTAACACCGGGGAGCTGTTTTTT. It codes for CASSPGPGPNTGELFF.

The rearrangement uses TRBV7-9 and TRBJ2-2; a weak D match, TRBD2 (5 bases). The CDR3 runs 14 residues. V gave up 3 bases and J gave up 0 bases, with 5 bases separating them. The germline V gene has CDR1 SEHNR and CDR2 FQNEAQ (reference sequence). The CDR3 nucleotides are TGTGCCAGCAGCTTTAGCGCGAACACCGGGGAGCTGTTTTTT. Amino acid sequence: CASSFSANTGELFF.

This clone counts as medium-sized (0.01 to 0.1%). This chain joins TRBV9 and TRBJ1-2, with 7 bases that match TRBD1. V dropped 4 bases and J dropped 5; count of bases not matched to a gene: 11. The CDR3 length is 15 residues. Germline V gives CDR1 SGDLS, CDR2 YYNGEE. CDR3 coding DNA: TGTGCCAGCAGCCCCCAGGGGGGGGCTGGTTATGGCTACACCTTC. This translates into CASSPQGGAGYGYTF.

The chain is built from TRBV7-6 and TRBJ2-7, with a weak D call TRBD2 (6 bases). The CDR3 has 13 residues. Germline CDR1 is SGHVS and CDR2 is FNYEAQ. V was clipped by 5 bases and J by 6 bases, with 14 bases between them. CDR3 sequence: CASSPGPGVEQYF. CDR3 nucleotides: TGTGCCAGCAGCCCGGGACCGGGGGTCGAGCAGTACTTC.

V gene TRBV4-1 combines with J gene TRBJ2-7; no clear D. V lost 1 base, J lost 0 bases, and 13 bases lay in between. CDR1 MGHRA and CDR2 YSYEKL come from the germline V gene. The CDR3 has 16 residues. The CDR3: CASSQVKRAVSYEQYF. CDR3 DNA sequence: TGCGCCAGCAGCCAAGTAAAAAGGGCAGTCTCCTACGAGCAGTACTTC.

The chain joins TRBV6-5 to TRBJ1-4, with 7 bases that match TRBD1. This CDR3 region has 15 residues. The junction had 4 bases not matched to a gene; V was cut back by 1 base and J by 5 bases. The germline gives CDR1 MNHEY, CDR2 SVGAGI. CDR3 nucleotides: TGTGCCAGCAGTTACTGGACAGGAGGAAATGAAAAACTGTTTTTT. Translated, it gives CASSYWTGGNEKLFF.

The gene calls are TRBV6-4 and TRBJ1-2; D might be TRBD1 (5 bases). Germline CDR1 and CDR2: MRHNA and SNTAGT. This CDR3 region has 16 residues. Trimming removed 4 bases at V and 0 bases at J, with 15 bases between. The CDR3 loop reads CASSGAQGRTNYGYTF. DNA for the CDR3: TGTGCCAGCAGTGGAGCCCAGGGAAGGACTAACTATGGCTACACCTTC.

The chain links TRBV9 to TRBJ1-1; no firm D call. The germline V gene has CDR1 SGDLS and CDR2 YYNGEE. V lost 0 bases to trimming and J lost 6 bases, with 9 bases between them. There are 13 residues in the CDR3. The CDR3 sequence: CASSVGGMAEAFF. In nucleotides, the CDR3 is TGTGCCAGCAGCGTAGGAGGCATGGCTGAAGCTTTCTTT.

This clone has a single count. V is TRBV9 and J is TRBJ2-2; 8 bases are shared with TRBD2. This CDR3 has 15 residues. The V and J ends lost 3 bases and 9 bases, in that order; junction bases with no gene match: 10. Per germline, CDR1 SGDLS and CDR2 YYNGEE. The DNA for the CDR3 is TGTGCCAGCAGCGAAGGCGGGGGGTCGAGTCGGGAGCTGTTTTTT. Translation: CASSEGGGSSRELFF.

The chain recombines TRBV7-9 with TRBJ2-2; D is perhaps TRBD1 (5 bases). Between the trimmed V and J ends, which lost 1 base and 0 bases, there was a span of 9 bases. CDR1 is SEHNR and CDR2 is FQNEAQ in the germline V gene (reference sequence). CDR3 length: 16 residues. DNA of the CDR3: TGTGCCAGCAGCTTAGAAGGACATACGAACACCGGGGAGCTGTTTTTT. This codes for CASSLEGHTNTGELFF.

The chain has TRBV2 and TRBJ2-3; tentatively, D is TRBD2 (6 bases). This CDR3 is 18 amino acids long. Between the trimmed V and J ends, which lost 0 bases and 2 bases, there was a span of 18 bases. CDR1 SNHLY and CDR2 FYNNEI come from the germline V gene. CDR3 coding DNA: TGTGCCAGCAGTGAAGCGCCCTGGGGACTCCTCAACACAGATACGCAGTATTTT. Its protein is CASSEAPWGLLNTDTQYF.

This chain joins TRBV6-5 and TRBJ2-7; D is perhaps TRBD1 (6 bases). Deletions cut 2 bases from V and 4 bases from J, with 15 bases between. The CDR3 spans 15 residues. The V gene's germline CDR1 is MNHEY and CDR2 SVGAGI. The CDR3 spells CASSYGSGAGYEQYF. CDR3 sequence (DNA): TGTGCCAGCAGTTACGGTTCAGGGGCCGGGTACGAGCAGTACTTC.

The J gene is TRBJ2-1, the V gene TRBV2, with a weak D call TRBD1 (5 bases). V lost 0 bases and J lost 8, with 5 bases in between. Germline V CDR1 and CDR2: SNHLY, FYNNEI. The CDR3 contains 12 residues. Here the CDR3 DNA reads TGTGCCAGCAGTGAAGCAGGGGATGAGCAGTTCTTC. Amino acids: CASSEAGDEQFF.

This clone occurred once. The chain employs TRBV19 and TRBJ1-1; 7 nucleotides line up with TRBD1. The CDR3 sequence is 18 residues long. Germline loops: CDR1 LNHDA, CDR2 SQIVND (reference sequence). The J segment lost 8 bases and the V segment lost 5 bases, leaving 23 bases of the junction unmatched. Here the CDR3 DNA reads TGTGCCAGTAGTTCGTTCGTCTCCTCAGCTGAGGGGGCGGGAGAAGCTTTCTTT. It yields the protein CASSSFVSSAEGAGEAFF.